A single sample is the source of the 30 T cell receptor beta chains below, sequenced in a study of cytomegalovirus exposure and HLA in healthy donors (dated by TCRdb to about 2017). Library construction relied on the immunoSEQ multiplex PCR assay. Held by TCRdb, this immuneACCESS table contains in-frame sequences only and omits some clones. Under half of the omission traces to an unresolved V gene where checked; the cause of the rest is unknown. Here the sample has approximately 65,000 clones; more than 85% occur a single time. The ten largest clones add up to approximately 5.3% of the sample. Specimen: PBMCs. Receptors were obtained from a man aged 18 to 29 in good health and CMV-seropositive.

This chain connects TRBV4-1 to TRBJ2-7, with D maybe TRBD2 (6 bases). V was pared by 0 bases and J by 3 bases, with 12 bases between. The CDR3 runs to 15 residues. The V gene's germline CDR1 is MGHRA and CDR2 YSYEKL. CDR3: CASSQDSGVVYEQYF. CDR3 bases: TGCGCCAGCAGCCAAGATTCGGGGGTCGTCTACGAGCAGTACTTC.

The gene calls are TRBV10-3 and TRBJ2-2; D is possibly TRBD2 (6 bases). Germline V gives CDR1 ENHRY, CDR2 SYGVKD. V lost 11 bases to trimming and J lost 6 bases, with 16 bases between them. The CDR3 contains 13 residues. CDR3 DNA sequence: TGTGCCCAGTCGGAGGGGAGGTCCGGGGAGCTGTTTTTT. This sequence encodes CAQSEGRSGELFF.

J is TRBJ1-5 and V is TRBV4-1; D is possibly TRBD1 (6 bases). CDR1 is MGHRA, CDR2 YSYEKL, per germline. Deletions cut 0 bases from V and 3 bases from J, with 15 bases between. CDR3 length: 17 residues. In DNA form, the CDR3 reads TGCGCCAGCAGCCAAGATCTTAGGCAGGGGACCAATCAGCCCCAGCATTTT. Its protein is CASSQDLRQGTNQPQHF.

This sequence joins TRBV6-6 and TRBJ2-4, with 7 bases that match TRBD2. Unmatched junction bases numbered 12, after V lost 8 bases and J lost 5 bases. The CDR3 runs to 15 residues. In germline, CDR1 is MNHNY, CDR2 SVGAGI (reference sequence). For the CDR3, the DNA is TGTGCCAGCGGGAGGGGACTGGGGTCGGAAAACATTCAGTACTTC. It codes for CASGRGLGSENIQYF.

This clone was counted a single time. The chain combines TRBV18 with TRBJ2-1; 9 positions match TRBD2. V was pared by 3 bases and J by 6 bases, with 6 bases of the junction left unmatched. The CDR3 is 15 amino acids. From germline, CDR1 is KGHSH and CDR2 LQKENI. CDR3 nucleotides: TGTGCCAGCTCACCTCTCGGACTAGCGAGCAATGAGCAGTTCTTC. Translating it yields CASSPLGLASNEQFF.

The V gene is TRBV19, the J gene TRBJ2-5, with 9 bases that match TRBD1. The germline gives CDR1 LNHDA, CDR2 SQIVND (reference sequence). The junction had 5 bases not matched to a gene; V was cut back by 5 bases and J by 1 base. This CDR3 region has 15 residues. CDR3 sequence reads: CASSGGTGIQETQYF. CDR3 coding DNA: TGTGCCAGTAGTGGCGGGACAGGGATCCAAGAGACCCAGTACTTC.

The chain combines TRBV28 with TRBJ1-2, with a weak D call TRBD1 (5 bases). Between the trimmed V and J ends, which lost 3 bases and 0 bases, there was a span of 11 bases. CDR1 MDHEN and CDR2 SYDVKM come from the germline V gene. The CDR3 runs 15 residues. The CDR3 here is CASSLVDIANYGYTF. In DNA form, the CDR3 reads TGTGCCAGCAGTTTGGTGGACATAGCTAACTATGGCTACACCTTC.

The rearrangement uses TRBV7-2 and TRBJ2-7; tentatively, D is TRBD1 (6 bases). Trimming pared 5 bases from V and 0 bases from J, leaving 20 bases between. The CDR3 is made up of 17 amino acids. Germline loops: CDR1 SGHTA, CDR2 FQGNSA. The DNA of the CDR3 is TGTGCCAGCAGCCTATACAGGGTAACCCCTTTCTCCTACGAGCAGTACTTC. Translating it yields CASSLYRVTPFSYEQYF.

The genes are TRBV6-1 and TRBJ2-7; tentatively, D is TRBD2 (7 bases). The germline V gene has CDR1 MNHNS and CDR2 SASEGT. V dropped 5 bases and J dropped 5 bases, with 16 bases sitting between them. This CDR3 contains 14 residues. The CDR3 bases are TGTGCCAGCAGTCGAGGCGCGGGGGCGGACGAGCAGTACTTC. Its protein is CASSRGAGADEQYF.

The CDR3: CASSMGQIAPGGYTF. Here the CDR3 DNA reads TGTGCCAGTAGTATGGGTCAGATCGCGCCGGGTGGCTACACCTTC. The gene calls are TRBV19 and TRBJ1-2, with D unresolved. The CDR3 covers 15 residues. The germline CDR1 and CDR2 sequences are LNHDA and SQIVND (reference sequence). V was pared by 3 bases and J by 7 bases, with 18 bases between.

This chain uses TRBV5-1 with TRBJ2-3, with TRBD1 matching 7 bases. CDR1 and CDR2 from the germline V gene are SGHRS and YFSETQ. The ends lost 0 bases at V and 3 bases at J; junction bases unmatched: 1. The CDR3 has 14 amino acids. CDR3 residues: CASSLGDRTDTQYF. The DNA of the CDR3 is TGCGCCAGCAGCTTGGGGGACAGAACAGATACGCAGTATTTT.

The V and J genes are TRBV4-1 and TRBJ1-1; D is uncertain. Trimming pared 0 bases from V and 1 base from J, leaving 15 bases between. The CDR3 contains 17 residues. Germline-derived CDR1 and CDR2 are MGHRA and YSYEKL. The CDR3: CASSQDILRGRNTEAFF. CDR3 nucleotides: TGCGCCAGCAGCCAAGATATCCTGCGAGGGCGGAACACTGAAGCTTTCTTT.

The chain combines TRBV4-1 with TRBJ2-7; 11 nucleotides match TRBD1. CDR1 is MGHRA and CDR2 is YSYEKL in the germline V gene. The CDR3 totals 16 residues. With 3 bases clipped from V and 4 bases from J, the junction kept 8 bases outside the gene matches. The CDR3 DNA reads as TGCGCCAGCAGCCAGTTCGAGGGACAGGGGGTTTACGAGCAGTACTTC. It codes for CASSQFEGQGVYEQYF.

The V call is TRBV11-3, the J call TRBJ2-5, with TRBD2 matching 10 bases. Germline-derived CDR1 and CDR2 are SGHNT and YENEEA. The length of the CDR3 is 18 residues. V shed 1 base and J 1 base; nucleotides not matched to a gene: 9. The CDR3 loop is CASSLGASGSMGQETQYF. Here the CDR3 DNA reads TGTGCCAGCAGCTTAGGTGCTAGCGGGAGTATGGGCCAAGAGACCCAGTACTTC.

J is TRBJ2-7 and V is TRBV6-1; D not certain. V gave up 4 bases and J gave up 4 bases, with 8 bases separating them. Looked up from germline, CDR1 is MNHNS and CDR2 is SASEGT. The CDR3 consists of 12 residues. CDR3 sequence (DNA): TGTGCCAGCAGTGTCTCAGTTTACGAGCAGTACTTC. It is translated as CASSVSVYEQYF.

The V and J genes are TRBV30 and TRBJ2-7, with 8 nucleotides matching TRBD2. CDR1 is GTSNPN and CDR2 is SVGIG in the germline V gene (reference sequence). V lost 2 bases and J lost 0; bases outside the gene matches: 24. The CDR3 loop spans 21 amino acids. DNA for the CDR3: TGTGCCTGGAGTCCTACCTCCGGCAGGTTACATAGCGGGAAGAGCTCCTACGAGCAGTACTTC. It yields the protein CAWSPTSGRLHSGKSSYEQYF.

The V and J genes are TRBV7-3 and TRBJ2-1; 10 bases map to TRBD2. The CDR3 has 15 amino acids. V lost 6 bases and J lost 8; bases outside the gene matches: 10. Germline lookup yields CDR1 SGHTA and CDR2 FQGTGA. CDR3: CASRRSGRAGDEQFF. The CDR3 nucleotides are TGTGCCAGCAGACGAAGCGGGAGGGCCGGGGATGAGCAGTTCTTC.

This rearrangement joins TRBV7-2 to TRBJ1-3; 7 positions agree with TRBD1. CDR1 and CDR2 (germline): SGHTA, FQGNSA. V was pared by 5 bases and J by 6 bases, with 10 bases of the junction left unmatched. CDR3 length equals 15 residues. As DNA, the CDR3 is TGTGCCAGCAGCCCAGCCAGAGGGGGCGTAAACACCATATATTTT. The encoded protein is CASSPARGGVNTIYF.

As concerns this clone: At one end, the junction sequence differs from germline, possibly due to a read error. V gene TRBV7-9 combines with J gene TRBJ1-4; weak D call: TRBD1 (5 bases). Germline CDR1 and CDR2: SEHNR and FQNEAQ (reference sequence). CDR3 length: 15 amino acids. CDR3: CASSLATQGREKLFF. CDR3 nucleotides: TGTGCCAGCAGCCTAGCCACCCAGGGAAGGGAAAAACTGTTTTTT.

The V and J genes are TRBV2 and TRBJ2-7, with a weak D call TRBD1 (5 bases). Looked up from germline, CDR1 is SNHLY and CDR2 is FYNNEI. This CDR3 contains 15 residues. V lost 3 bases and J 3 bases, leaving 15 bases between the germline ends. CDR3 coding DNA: TGTGCCAGCAGTGAGGAGCAGGGATCCAACTACGAGCAGTACTTC. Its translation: CASSEEQGSNYEQYF. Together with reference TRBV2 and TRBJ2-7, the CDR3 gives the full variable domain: EPEVTQTPSHQVTQMGQEVILRCVPISNHLYFYWYRQILGQKVEFLVSFYNNEISEKSEIFDDQFSVERPDGSNFTLKIRSTKLEDSAMYFCASSEEQGSNYEQYFGPGTRLTVT.

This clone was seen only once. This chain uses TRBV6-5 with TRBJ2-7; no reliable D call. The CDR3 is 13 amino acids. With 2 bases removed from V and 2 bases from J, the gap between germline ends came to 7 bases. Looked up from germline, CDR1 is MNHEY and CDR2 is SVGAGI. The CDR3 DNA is TGTGCCAGCAGTTACATTCAGGCCTACGAGCAGTACTTC. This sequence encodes CASSYIQAYEQYF.

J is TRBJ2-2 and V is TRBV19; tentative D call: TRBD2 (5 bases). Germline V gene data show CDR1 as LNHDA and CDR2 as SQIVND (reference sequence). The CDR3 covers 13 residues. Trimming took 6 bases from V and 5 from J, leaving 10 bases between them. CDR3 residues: CASRGDWTGELFF. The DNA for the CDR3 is TGTGCCAGTAGGGGAGACTGGACCGGGGAGCTGTTTTTT.

CDR3 sequence (DNA): TGCAGCGTTGATTCGCCGGTCGTTGAGCAGTTCTTC. Its protein is CSVDSPVVEQFF. The gene calls are TRBV29-1 and TRBJ2-1; D uncertain. Germline CDR1 reads SQVTM; CDR2 reads ANQGSEA. V was trimmed by 3 bases and J by 9 bases, leaving 12 bases between them. The CDR3 extends over 12 amino acids.

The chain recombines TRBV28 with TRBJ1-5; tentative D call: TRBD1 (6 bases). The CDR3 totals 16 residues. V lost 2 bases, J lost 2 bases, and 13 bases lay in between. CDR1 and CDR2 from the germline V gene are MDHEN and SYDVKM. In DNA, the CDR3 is TGTGCCAGCAGTTTAAGTCCAGGGGCTGGCAATCAGCCCCAGCATTTT. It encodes CASSLSPGAGNQPQHF.

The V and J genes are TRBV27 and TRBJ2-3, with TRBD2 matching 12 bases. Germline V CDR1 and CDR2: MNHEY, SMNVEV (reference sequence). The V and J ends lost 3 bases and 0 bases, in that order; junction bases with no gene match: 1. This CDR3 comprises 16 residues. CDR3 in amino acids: CASSFLAGGSTDTQYF. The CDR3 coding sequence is TGTGCCAGCAGTTTCCTAGCGGGAGGGAGCACAGATACGCAGTATTTT.

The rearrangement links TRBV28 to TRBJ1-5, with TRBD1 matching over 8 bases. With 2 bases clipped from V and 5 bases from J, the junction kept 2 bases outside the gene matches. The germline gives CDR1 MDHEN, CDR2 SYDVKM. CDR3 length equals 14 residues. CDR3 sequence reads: CASSLQQGDQPQHF. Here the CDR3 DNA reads TGTGCCAGCAGTTTACAACAGGGGGATCAGCCCCAGCATTTT.

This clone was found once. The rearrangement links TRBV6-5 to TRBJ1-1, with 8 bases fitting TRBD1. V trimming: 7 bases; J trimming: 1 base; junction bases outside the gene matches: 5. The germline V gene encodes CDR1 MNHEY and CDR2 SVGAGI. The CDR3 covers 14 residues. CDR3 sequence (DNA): TGTGCCAGCAAGCTACAGGGGGAGAACACTGAAGCTTTCTTT. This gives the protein CASKLQGENTEAFF.

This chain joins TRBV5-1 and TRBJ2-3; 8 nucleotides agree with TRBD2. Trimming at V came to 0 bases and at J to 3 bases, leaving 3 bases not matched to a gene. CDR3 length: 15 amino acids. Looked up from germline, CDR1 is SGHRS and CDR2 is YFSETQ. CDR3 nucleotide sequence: TGCGCCAGCAGCTTGGAGGGACTAGGGACAGATACGCAGTATTTT. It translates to CASSLEGLGTDTQYF. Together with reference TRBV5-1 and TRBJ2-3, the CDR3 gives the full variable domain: KAGVTQTPRYLIKTRGQQVTLSCSPISGHRSVSWYQQTPGQGLQFLFEYFSETQRNKGNFPGRFSGRQFSNSRSEMNVSTLELGDSALYLCASSLEGLGTDTQYFGPGTRLTVL.

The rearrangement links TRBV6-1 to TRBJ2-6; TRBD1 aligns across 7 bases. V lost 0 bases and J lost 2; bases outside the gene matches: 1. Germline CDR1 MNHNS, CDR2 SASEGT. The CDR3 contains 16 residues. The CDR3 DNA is TGTGCCAGCAGTGAAGCCGACAGGGCTGGGGCCAACGTCCTGACTTTC. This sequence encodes CASSEADRAGANVLTF.

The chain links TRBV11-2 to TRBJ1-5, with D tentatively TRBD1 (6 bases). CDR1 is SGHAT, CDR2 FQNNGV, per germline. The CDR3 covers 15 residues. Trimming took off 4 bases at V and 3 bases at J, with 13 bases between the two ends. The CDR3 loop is CASSSSDSYNQPQHF. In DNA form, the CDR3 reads TGTGCCAGCAGCTCCTCGGACAGTTACAATCAGCCCCAGCATTTT.